These 2 T cell receptor beta chains were sequenced from one sample in a study of shared clonotypes between healthy human individuals. The data were produced by immunoSEQ multiplex PCR, yet TCRdb's version contains in-frame clones alone and is incomplete. In the table there are some 690,000 clones, about nine tenths of which are singletons. Material: memory CD8+ T cells from PBMCs. The sample's subset: CD45RO+ cells pooled with CCR7-negative TemRA cells. Receptors were obtained from a man aged 18 to 29 in good health. Some clones in this sample may be carry-over from other donors' samples.

Notes on this clone: Other DNA sequences in the same sample also yield this CDR3. The chain joins TRBV4-3 to TRBJ1-1; D is unclear. V dropped 1 base and J dropped 0 bases, with 9 bases sitting between them. CDR1 and CDR2 (germline): LGHNA, YSLEER. CDR3 length equals 15 residues. The DNA for the CDR3 is TGCGCCAGCAGCCAAGTCGCGGACCTGAACACTGAAGCTTTCTTT. Its translation is CASSQVADLNTEAFF.

There are a few counts of this clone. V and J are TRBV30 and TRBJ1-1; D ambiguous. The V and J ends lost 0 bases and 4 bases respectively, with 9 bases between them. CDR3 length: 13 amino acids. Germline V gene data show CDR1 as GTSNPN and CDR2 as SVGIG (reference sequence). The CDR3 region has the DNA TGTGCCTGGAGTGTCGACGTGGGCACTGAAGCTTTCTTT. It codes for CAWSVDVGTEAFF.